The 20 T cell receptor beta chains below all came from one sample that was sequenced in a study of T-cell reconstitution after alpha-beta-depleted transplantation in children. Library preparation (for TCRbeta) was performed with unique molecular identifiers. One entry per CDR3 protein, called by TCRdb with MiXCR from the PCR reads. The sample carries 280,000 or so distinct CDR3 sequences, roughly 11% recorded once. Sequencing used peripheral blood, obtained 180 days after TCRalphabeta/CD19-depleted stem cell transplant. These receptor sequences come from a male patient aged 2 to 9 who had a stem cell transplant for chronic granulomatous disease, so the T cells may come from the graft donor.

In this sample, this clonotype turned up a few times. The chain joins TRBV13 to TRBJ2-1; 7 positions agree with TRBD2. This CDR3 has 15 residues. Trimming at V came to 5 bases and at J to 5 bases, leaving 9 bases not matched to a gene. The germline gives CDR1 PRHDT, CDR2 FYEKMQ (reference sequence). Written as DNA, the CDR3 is TGTGCCAGCAGCCCTGAGCGGGGCGAGGACAATGAGCAGTTCTTC. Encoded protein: CASSPERGEDNEQFF.

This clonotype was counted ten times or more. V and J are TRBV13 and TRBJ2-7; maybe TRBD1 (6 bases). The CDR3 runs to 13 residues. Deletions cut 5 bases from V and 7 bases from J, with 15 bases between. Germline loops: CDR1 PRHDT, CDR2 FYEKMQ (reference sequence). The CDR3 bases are TGTGCCAGCAGCCCTCAAAAAACAGGGGAGCAGTACTTC. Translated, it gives CASSPQKTGEQYF.

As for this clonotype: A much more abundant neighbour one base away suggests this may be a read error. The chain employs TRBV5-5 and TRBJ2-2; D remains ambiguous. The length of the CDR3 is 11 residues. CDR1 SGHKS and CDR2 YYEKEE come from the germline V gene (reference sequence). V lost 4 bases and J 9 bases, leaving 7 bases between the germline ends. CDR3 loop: CASSLQWELFF. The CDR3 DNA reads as TGTGCCAGCAGCCTCCAATGGGAGCTGTTTTTT.

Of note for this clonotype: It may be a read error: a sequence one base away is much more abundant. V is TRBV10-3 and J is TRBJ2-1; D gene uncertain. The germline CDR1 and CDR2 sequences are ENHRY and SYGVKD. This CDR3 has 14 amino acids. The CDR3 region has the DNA TGTGCCATCCGTGATCAGGCCACGTATAATGAGCAGTTCTTC. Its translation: CAIRDQATYNEQFF.

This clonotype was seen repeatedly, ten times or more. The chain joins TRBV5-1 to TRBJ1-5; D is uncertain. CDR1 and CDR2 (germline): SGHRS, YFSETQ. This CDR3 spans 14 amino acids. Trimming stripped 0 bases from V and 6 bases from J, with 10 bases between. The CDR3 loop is CASSLGHGGQPQHF. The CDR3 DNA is TGCGCCAGCAGCTTGGGACACGGAGGTCAGCCCCAGCATTTT.

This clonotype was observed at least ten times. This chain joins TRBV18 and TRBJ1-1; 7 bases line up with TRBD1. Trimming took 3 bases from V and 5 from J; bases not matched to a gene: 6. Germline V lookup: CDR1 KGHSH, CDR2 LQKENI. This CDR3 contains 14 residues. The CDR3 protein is CASSPLPGQTEAFF. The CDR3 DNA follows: TGTGCCAGCTCACCGCTTCCGGGACAGACTGAAGCTTTCTTT.

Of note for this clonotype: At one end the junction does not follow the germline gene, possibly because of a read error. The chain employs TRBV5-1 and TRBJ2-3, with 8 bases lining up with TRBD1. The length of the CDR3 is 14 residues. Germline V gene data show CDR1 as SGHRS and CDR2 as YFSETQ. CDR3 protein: CASTQGACTDTQYF. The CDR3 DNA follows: TGCGCCAGCACCCAGGGGGCGTGCACAGATACGCAATATTTT.

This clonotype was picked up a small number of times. The CDR3 nucleotides are TGTGCCAGCAGCCCTCCGGGTCTCGACTACGAGCAGTACTTC. Protein: CASSPPGLDYEQYF. The genes are TRBV7-2 and TRBJ2-7; D is unresolved. V was shortened by 5 bases and J by 3 bases, with 14 bases between the two germline ends. The CDR3 is made up of 14 amino acids. CDR1 and CDR2 from the germline V gene are SGHTA and FQGNSA.

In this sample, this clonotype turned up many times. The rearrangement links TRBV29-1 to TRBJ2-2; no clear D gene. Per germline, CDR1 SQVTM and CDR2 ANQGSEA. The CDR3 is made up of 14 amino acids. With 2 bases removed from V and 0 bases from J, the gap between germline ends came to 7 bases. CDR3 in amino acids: CSVELRSNTGELFF. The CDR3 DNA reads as TGCAGCGTTGAATTGCGGTCGAACACCGGGGAGCTGTTTTTT.

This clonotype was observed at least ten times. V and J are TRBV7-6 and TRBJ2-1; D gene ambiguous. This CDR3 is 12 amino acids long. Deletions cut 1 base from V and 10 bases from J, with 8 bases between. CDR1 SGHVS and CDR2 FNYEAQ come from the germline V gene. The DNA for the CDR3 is TGTGCCAGCAGCTTAGGGGGAATGGAGCAGTTCTTC. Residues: CASSLGGMEQFF.

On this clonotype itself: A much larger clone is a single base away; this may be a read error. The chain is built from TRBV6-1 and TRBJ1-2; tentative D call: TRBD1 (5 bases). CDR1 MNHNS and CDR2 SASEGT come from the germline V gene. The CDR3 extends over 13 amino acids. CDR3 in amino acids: CASSDRGDYGDTF. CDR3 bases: TGTGCCAGCAGTGATCGGGGGGACTATGGCGACACCTTC.

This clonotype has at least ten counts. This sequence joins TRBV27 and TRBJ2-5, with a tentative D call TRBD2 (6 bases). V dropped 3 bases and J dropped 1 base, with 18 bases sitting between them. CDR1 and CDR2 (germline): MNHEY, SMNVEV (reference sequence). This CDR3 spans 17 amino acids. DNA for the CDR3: TGTGCCAGCAGTTTTAGTAGCGGAGTGGGTAGCCAAGAGACCCAGTACTTC. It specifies CASSFSSGVGSQETQYF.

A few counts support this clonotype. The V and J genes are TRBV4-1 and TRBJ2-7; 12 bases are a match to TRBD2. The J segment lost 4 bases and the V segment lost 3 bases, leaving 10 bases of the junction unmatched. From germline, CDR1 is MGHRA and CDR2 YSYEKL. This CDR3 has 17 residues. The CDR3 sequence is CASSHDSGTSGPYEQYF. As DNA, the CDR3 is TGCGCCAGCAGCCATGATTCCGGGACTAGCGGGCCTTACGAGCAGTACTTC.

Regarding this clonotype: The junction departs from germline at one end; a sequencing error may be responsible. The CDR3 protein is CSAPDRGNTGELSF. The CDR3 bases are TGCAGTGCTCCGGACCGGGGAAACACCGGGGAGCTGTCTTTT. This sequence joins TRBV20-1 and TRBJ2-2, with a weak D call TRBD2 (5 bases). CDR1 DFQATT and CDR2 SNEGSKA come from the germline V gene (reference sequence). CDR3 length: 14 amino acids.

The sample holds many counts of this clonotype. In nucleotides, the CDR3 is TGCAGTCTTCTCGGGACAGGGGGGCGCAAAAACATTCAGTACTTC. Translation gives CSLLGTGGRKNIQYF. The chain combines TRBV20-1 with TRBJ2-4, with 11 bases aligning to TRBD1. V lost 8 bases to trimming and J lost 3 bases; unmatched junction nucleotides: 9. Germline CDR1 and CDR2: DFQATT and SNEGSKA (reference sequence). The CDR3 runs 15 residues.

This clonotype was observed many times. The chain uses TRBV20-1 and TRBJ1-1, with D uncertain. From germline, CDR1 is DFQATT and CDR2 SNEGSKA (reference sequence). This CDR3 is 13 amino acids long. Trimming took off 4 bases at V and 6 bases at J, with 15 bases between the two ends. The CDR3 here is CSANIQIHAEAFF. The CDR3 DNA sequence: TGCAGTGCTAATATCCAAATACACGCTGAAGCTTTCTTT.

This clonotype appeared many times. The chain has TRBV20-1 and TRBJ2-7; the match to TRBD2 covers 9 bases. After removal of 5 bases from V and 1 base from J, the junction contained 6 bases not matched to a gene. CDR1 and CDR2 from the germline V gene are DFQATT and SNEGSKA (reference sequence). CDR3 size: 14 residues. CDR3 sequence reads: CSAPDTSGSYEQYF. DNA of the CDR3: TGCAGTGCTCCAGACACTAGCGGGTCCTACGAGCAGTACTTC.

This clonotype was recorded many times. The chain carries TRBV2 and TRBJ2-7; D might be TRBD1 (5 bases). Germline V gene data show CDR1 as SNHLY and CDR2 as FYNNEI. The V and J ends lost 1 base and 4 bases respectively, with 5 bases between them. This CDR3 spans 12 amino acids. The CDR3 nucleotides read TGTGCCAGCAGTGAAGGACAGTACGAGCAGTACTTC. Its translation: CASSEGQYEQYF.

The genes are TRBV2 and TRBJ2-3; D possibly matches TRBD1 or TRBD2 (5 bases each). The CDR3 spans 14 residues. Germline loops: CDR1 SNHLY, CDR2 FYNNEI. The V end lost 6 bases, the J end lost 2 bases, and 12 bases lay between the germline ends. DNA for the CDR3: TGTGCCAGCAGCGGGGACCATAACACAGATACGCAGTATTTT. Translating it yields CASSGDHNTDTQYF.

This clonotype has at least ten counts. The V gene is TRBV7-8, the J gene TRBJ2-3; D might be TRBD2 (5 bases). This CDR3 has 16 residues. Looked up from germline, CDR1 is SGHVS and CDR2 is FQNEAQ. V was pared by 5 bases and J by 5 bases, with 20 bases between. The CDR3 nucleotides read TGTGCCAGCAGCCTACCTTTTGAGGGAGTTATAGATACGCAGTATTTT. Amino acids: CASSLPFEGVIDTQYF.